This TCR beta chain is drawn from a study of OX40 agonist ivuxolimab in advanced cancers. For the study at large: Patients were treated with ivuxolimab, an agonistic anti-OX40 (CD134) antibody. The study enrolled dose-escalation patients with hepatocellular carcinoma, melanoma, renal cell or head and neck cancer.

TCRdb keeps only in-frame clones here, not all; method: immunoSEQ multiplex PCR. Among approximately 70,000 clones, more than 80% were seen once, and the ten largest hold 0.5% to 0.55%. As to this clone: Its antigen is not known.

V lost 5 bases and J 0 bases, leaving 13 bases between the germline ends. Germline CDR1 is SGHAT and CDR2 is FQNNGV. CDR3 length: 15 amino acids. The study's findings and limits: Doses of 0.1 to 3.0 mg/kg were accompanied by clonal expansion of CD4+ and CD8+ blood T cells by week 6. Averaging showed that CD8+ T cells had more expanded clones than CD4+ did.

V gene TRBV11-2 combines with J gene TRBJ2-5, with D possibly matching TRBD1 (5 bases). This TCR was sampled from an adult with an advanced solid tumor such as melanoma, head and neck, liver or kidney cancer. The source was CD4+ or CD8+ T cells sorted from blood, collected in a trial of the OX40 agonist ivuxolimab. For the CDR3, the DNA is TGTGCCAGCAGCCAACGAGCGACAGACCAAGAGACCCAGTACTTC. Its translation is CASSQRATDQETQYF.